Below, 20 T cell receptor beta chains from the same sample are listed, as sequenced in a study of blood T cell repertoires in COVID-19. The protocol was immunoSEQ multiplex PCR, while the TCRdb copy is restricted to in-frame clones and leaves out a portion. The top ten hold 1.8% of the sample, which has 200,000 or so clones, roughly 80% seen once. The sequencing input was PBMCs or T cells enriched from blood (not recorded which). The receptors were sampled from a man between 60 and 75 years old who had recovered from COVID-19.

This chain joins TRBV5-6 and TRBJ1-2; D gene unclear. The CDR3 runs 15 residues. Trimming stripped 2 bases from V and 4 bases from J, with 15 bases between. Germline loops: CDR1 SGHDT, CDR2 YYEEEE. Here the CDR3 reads CASSLRLTTLYGYTF. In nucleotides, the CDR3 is TGTGCCAGCAGCTTAAGACTCACAACCCTCTATGGCTACACCTTC. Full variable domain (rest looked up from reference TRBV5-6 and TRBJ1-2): DAGVTQSPTHLIKTRGQQVTLRCSPKSGHDTVSWYQQALGQGPQFIFQYYEEEERQRGNFPDRFSGHQFPNYSSELNVNALLLGDSALYLCASSLRLTTLYGYTFGSGTRLTVV.

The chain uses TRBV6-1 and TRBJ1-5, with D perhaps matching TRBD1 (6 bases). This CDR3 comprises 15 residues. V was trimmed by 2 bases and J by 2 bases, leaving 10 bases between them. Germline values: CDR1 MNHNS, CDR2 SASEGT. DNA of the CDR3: TGTGCCAGCAGTGAATACAGGGTTGGCAATCAGCCCCAGCATTTT. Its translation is CASSEYRVGNQPQHF.

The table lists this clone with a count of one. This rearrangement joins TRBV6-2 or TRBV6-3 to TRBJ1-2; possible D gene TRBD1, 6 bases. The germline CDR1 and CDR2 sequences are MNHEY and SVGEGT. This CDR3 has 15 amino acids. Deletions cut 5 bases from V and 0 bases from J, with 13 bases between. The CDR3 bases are TGTGCCAGCAGTGACCAGACAGGACCTAACTATGGCTACACCTTC. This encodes CASSDQTGPNYGYTF.

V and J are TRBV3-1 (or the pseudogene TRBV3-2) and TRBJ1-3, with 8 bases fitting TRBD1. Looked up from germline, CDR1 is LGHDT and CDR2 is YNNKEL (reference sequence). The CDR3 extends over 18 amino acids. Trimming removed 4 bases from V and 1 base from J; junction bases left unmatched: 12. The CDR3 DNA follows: TGTGCCAGCAGCCGAGGGGACCAGGGGGCCCGATCTGGAAACACCATATATTTT. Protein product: CASSRGDQGARSGNTIYF.

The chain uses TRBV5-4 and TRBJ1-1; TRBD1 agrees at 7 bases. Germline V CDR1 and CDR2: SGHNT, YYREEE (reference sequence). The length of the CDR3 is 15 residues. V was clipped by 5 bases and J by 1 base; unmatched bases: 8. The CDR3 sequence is CASRPDRERNTEAFF. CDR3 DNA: TGTGCCAGCAGACCCGACAGGGAACGGAACACTGAAGCTTTCTTT.

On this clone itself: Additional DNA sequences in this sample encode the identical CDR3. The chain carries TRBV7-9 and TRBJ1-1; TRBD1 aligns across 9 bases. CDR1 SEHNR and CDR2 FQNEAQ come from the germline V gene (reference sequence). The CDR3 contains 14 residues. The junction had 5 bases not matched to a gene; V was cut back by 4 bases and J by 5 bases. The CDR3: CASSSTGGGTEAFF. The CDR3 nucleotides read TGTGCCAGCAGCTCGACAGGGGGAGGAACTGAAGCTTTCTTT. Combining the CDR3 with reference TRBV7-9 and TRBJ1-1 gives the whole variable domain DTGVSQNPRHKITKRGQNVTFRCDPISEHNRLYWYRQTLGQGPEFLTYFQNEAQLEKSRLLSDRFSAERPKGSFSTLEIQRTEQGDSAMYLCASSSTGGGTEAFFGQGTRLTVV.

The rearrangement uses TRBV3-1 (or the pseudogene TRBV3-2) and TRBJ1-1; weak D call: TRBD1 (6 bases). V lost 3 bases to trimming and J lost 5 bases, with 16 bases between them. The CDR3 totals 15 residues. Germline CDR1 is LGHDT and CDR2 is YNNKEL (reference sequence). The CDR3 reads CASSQGWTEITEAFF. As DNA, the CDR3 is TGTGCCAGCAGCCAGGGTTGGACAGAGATAACTGAAGCTTTCTTT.

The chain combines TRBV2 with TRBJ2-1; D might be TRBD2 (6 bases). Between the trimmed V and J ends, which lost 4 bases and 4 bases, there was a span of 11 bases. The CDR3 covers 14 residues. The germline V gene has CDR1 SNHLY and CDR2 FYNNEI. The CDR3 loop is CASSASGSYNEQFF. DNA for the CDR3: TGTGCCAGCAGTGCGAGCGGGTCGTACAATGAGCAGTTCTTC.

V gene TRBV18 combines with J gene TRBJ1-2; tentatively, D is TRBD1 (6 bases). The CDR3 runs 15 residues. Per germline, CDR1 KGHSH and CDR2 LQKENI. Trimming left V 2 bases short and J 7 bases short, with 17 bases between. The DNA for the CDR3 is TGTGCCAGCTCACCAGAACGAACAGGGTTTGGTGGCTACACCTTC. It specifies CASSPERTGFGGYTF.

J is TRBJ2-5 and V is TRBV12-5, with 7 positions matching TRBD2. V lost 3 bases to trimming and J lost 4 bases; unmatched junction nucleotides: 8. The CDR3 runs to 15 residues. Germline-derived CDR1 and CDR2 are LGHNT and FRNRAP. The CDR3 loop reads CASGFGEGMSETQYF. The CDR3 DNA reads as TGTGCTAGTGGTTTTGGGGAGGGGATGTCAGAGACCCAGTACTTC.

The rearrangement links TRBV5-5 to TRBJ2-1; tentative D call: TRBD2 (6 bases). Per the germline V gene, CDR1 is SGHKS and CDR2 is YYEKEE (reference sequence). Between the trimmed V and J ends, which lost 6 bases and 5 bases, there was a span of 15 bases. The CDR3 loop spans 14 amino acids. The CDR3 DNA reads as TGTGCCAGCACCATAACCGCGGGGAACAATGAGCAGTTCTTC. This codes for CASTITAGNNEQFF.

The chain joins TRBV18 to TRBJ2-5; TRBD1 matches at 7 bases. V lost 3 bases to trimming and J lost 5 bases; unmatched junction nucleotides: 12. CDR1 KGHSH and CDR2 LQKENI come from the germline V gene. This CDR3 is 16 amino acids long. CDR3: CASSPGRGPGQETQYF. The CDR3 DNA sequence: TGTGCCAGCTCACCTGGAAGGGGGCCAGGTCAGGAGACCCAGTACTTC.

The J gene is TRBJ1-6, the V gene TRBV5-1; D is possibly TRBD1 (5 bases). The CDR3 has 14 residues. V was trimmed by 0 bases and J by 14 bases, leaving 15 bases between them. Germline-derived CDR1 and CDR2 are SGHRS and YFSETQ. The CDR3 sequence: CASSLDQGPGALHF. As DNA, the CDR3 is TGCGCCAGCAGCTTGGACCAGGGCCCGGGGGCCCTCCACTTT.

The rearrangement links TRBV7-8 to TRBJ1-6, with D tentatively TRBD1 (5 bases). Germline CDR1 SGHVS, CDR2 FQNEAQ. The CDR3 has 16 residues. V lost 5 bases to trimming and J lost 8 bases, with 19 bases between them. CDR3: CASSAPGTARDSPLHF. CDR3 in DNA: TGTGCCAGCAGCGCTCCCGGGACTGCGAGGGATTCACCCCTCCACTTT.

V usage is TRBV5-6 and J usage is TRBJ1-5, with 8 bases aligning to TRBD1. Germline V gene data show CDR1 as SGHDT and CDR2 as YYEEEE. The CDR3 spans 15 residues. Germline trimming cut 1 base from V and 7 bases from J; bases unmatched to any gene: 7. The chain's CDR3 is CASSLTLTGAQPQHF. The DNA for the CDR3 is TGTGCCAGCAGCTTGACCCTGACAGGGGCGCAGCCCCAGCATTTT.

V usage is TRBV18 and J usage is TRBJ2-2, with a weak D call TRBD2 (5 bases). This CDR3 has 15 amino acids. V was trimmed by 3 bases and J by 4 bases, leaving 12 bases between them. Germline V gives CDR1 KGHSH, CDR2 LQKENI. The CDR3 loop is CASSPIRGSTGELFF. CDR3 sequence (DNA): TGTGCCAGCTCACCCATCCGGGGATCCACCGGGGAGCTGTTTTTT. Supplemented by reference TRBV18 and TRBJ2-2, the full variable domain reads NAGVMQNPRHLVRRRGQEARLRCSPMKGHSHVYWYRQLPEEGLKFMVYLQKENIIDESGMPKERFSAEFPKEGPSILRIQQVVRGDSAAYFCASSPIRGSTGELFFGEGSRLTVL.

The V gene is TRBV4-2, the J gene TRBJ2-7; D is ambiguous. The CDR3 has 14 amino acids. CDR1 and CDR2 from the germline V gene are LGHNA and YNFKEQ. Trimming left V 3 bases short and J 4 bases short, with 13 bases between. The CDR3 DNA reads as TGTGCCAGCAGCCAGGGTGGGCCCGGATACGAGCAGTACTTC. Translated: CASSQGGPGYEQYF.

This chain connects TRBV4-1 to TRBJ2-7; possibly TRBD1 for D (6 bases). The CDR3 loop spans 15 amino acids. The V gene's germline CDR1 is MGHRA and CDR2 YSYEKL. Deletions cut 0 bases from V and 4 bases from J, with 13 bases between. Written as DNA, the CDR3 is TGCGCCAGCAGCCAAGAGTCAGGGGTATGGTACGAGCAGTACTTC. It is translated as CASSQESGVWYEQYF.

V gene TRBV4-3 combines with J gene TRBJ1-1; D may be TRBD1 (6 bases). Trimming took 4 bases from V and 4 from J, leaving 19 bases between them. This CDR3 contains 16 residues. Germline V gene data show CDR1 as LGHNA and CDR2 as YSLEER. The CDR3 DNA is TGCGCCAGCAGCCCCTTAACTGGGGGCGGGGGCACTGAAGCTTTCTTT. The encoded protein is CASSPLTGGGGTEAFF.

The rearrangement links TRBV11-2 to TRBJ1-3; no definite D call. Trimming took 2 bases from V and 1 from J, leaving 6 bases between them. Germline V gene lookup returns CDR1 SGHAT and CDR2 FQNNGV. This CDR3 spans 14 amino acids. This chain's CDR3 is CASSLSVSGNTIYF. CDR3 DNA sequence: TGTGCCAGCAGCTTATCGGTTTCTGGAAACACCATATATTTT.